This TCR beta chain comes out of a study of blood T cells in healthy people across ages. Overall study findings and caveats: More naive CD4+ cells and higher diversity were found in long-lived than in aged donors. Roughly linear age-related decline in beta diversity appeared, significant by age approximately 43.

There are many counts of this clonotype. The antigen remains undetermined. The study drew donors from healthy Caucasian individuals in Russia aged roughly 6 to 95. Combining a sample-barcoded 5' primer with a J-beta primer mix, a second PCR ran for roughly 6 to 12 cycles. The study obtained at least 3 million CDR3-containing paired-end reads from every sample. One entry per CDR3 protein, called by TCRdb with MiXCR from the 5' RACE reads. The sample has hundreds of thousands of distinct CDR3 sequences, around 30% seen once. Germline V gene sequence: CDR1 SGHRS, CDR2 YFSETQ. The CDR3 spans 15 residues. Between the trimmed V and J ends, which lost 0 bases and 9 bases, there was a span of 16 bases.

The chain recombines TRBV5-1 with TRBJ2-1; the D gene is possibly TRBD1 (5 bases). The sequencing input was blood. The origin of this receptor is a woman of 80 years or more in good health. CDR3 coding DNA: TGCGCCAGCAGCTTGGTGTCAGGGCTGGATAGTGAGCAGTTCTTC. This sequence encodes CASSLVSGLDSEQFF.